Sequencing of this T cell receptor (beta chain) was carried out in a study of regulatory T cells in long-lasting Graves disease. The study's findings and limits: Patients whose Graves' disease persisted exhibited lower TCR diversity than those newly diagnosed.

Unmatched junction bases numbered 11, after V lost 5 bases and J lost 4 bases. CDR3 length: 18 amino acids. Assembly of TCR beta libraries relied on iRepertoire HTBI primers together with Arm-PCR of CDR3 regions. A single record per CDR3 protein comes from TCRdb applying MiXCR to the multiplex PCR reads. The sample shows fewer than 400,000 distinct CDR3 sequences, about 20% of them seen only once. Worth noting for this clonotype: What it binds is not known.

As for time point: newly diagnosed GD, antithyroid drugs for less than 3 months. Isolated PBMC RNA provided the starting material for the TCR library. The clonotype comes from a female donor with Graves disease. Specimen: peripheral blood mononuclear cells (PBMCs), collected at new diagnosis, from a patient treated with antithyroid drugs. The chain employs TRBV12-3 or TRBV12-4 and TRBJ2-1; TRBD2 matches 13 bases. The CDR3 protein is CASSRSPTSGRFYNEQFF. The CDR3 DNA reads TGTGCCAGCAGTCGTAGCCCGACTAGCGGGAGGTTTTACAATGAGCAGTTCTTC.